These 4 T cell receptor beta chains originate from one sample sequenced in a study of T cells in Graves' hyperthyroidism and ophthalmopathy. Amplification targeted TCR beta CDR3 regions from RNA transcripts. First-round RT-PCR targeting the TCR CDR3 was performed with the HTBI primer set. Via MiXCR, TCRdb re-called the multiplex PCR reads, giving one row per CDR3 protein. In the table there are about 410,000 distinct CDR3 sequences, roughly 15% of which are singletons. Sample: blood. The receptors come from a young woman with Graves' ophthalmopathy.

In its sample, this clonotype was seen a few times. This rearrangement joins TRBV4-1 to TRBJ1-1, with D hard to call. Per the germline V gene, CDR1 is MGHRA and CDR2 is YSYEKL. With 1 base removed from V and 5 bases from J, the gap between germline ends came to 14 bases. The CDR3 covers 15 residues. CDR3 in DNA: TGCGCCAGCAGCCAAGGGGAACGTGGACGGACTGAAGCTTTCTTT. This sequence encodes CASSQGERGRTEAFF.

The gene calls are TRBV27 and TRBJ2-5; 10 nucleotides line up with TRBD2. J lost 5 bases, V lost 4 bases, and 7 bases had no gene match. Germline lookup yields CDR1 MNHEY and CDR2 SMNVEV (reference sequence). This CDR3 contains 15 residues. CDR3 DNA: TGTGCCAGCAGTTCAGCGGGGGGGCCTAGTGAGACCCAGTACTTC. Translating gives CASSSAGGPSETQYF.

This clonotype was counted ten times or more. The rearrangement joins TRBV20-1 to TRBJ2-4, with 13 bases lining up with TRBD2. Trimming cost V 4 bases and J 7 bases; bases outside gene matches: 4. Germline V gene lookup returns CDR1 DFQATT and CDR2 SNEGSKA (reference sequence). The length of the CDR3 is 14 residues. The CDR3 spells CSATTSGGANIQYF. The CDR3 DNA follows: TGCAGTGCTACCACTAGCGGGGGGGCTAACATTCAGTACTTC.

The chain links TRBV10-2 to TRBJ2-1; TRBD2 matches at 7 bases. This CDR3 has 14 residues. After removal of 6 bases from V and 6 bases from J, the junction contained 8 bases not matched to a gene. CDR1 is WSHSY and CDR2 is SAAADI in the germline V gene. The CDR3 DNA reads TGCGCCAGCAGAGTCGGCGGGAGCTCCAATGAGCAGTTCTTC. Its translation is CASRVGGSSNEQFF.